One sample yielded the 25 T cell receptor beta chains listed below, sequenced in a study of T cell responses to AZD1222 COVID-19 vaccine. Generated by immunoSEQ multiplex PCR, the TCRdb table keeps only in-frame clones and is missing some. The sample includes around 150,000 clones, more than 85% of them seen just once. The material was peripheral blood, obtained 28 days after the second AZD1222 dose. Every receptor here comes from an adult who received the AZD1222 COVID-19 vaccine.

The V and J genes are TRBV9 and TRBJ2-2; tentative D call: TRBD2 (5 bases). CDR3 length: 17 residues. V was trimmed by 2 bases and J by 2 bases, leaving 16 bases between them. Per the germline V gene, CDR1 is SGDLS and CDR2 is YYNGEE. DNA for the CDR3: TGTGCCAGCAGCGTCGGGATTACGACGGTAAACACCGGGGAGCTGTTTTTT. Translation: CASSVGITTVNTGELFF.

The V call is TRBV3-1 (or the pseudogene TRBV3-2), the J call TRBJ2-5; the match to TRBD1 covers 7 bases. Germline V gene sequence: CDR1 LGHDT, CDR2 YNNKEL (reference sequence). After removal of 4 bases from V and 2 bases from J, the junction contained 4 bases not matched to a gene. The CDR3 is made up of 14 amino acids. In nucleotides, the CDR3 is TGTGCCAGCAGCCCCTACAGGGGACAAGAGACCCAGTACTTC. This gives the protein CASSPYRGQETQYF.

CDR3 in amino acids: CASSSTGSPNEKLFF. In DNA, the CDR3 is TGTGCCAGCAGCTCCACGGGGTCGCCTAATGAAAAACTGTTTTTT. The rearrangement uses TRBV7-3 and TRBJ1-4; D unresolved. Germline assignment: CDR1 SGHTA and CDR2 FQGTGA. The germline V and J ends were trimmed by 4 bases and 3 bases, with 12 bases remaining between them. This CDR3 has 15 residues.

V gene TRBV27 combines with J gene TRBJ2-7; 7 bases align to TRBD1. The CDR3 sequence is 13 residues long. The germline V gene has CDR1 MNHEY and CDR2 SMNVEV (reference sequence). V shed 8 bases and J 2 bases; nucleotides not matched to a gene: 6. The CDR3 DNA follows: TGTGCCAGCTCCCGGGGACAGCCCTACGAGCAGTACTTC. Protein sequence: CASSRGQPYEQYF.

V is TRBV10-3 and J is TRBJ1-1; no clear D. Germline V lookup: CDR1 ENHRY, CDR2 SYGVKD. Trimming removed 6 bases from V and 4 bases from J, with 18 bases in between. The length of the CDR3 is 15 residues. The CDR3 nucleotides read TGTGCCATCAGCGCCGAGGAATCTGGAGGCACTGAAGCTTTCTTT. This translates into CAISAEESGGTEAFF.

This chain connects TRBV19 to TRBJ1-5; 7 nucleotides align to TRBD1. V lost 6 bases, J lost 7 bases, and 9 bases stayed unmatched. CDR1 and CDR2 from the germline V gene are LNHDA and SQIVND (reference sequence). The CDR3 spans 14 residues. CDR3 amino acids: CASSRDRVGQPQHF. The CDR3 coding sequence is TGTGCCAGTAGCCGCGACAGGGTAGGACAGCCCCAGCATTTT.

The chain links TRBV5-5 to TRBJ1-3; possibly TRBD1 for D (5 bases). Trimming pared 1 base from V and 4 bases from J, leaving 12 bases between. Germline V gives CDR1 SGHKS, CDR2 YYEKEE (reference sequence). The CDR3 has 15 residues. The CDR3 DNA follows: TGTGCCAGCAGCTTGAGCCAGGGTTCAGGAAACACCATATATTTT. Translating gives CASSLSQGSGNTIYF.

The V call is TRBV21-1, the J call TRBJ2-3; TRBD2 is the table's D call, not checked against the DNA. TRBV21-1 corresponds to a pseudogene. This CDR3 spans 15 amino acids. This chain's CDR3 is CASSKWGLAGDTQYF. Here the CDR3 DNA reads TGTGCCAGCAGCAAGTGGGGACTAGCGGGAGATACGCAGTATTTT.

The chain has TRBV11-2 and TRBJ1-4; weak D call: TRBD1 (5 bases). The V end was cut by 5 bases, the J end by 4 bases, with 11 bases between. The length of the CDR3 is 14 residues. Germline V gene sequence: CDR1 SGHAT, CDR2 FQNNGV. CDR3 nucleotides: TGTGCCAGCAGCCCGGGGGTATTTAATGAAAAACTGTTTTTT. It encodes CASSPGVFNEKLFF.

The rearrangement joins TRBV12-3 or TRBV12-4 to TRBJ2-3; D unclear. The CDR3 is 12 amino acids. The ends were cut back, 5 bases at V and 4 bases at J, with 7 bases in the middle. The CDR3 bases are TGTGCCAGCAGTCCCCACTCAGATACGCAGTATTTT. The encoded protein is CASSPHSDTQYF.

V gene TRBV18 combines with J gene TRBJ1-5, with 7 positions matching TRBD1. V dropped 2 bases and J dropped 3; count of bases not matched to a gene: 1. Germline loops: CDR1 KGHSH, CDR2 LQKENI. The CDR3 contains 14 residues. This CDR3 is CASSPGTDNQPQHF. CDR3 DNA sequence: TGTGCCAGCTCACCAGGGACAGACAATCAGCCCCAGCATTTT.

The chain carries TRBV15 and TRBJ2-3; D is undetermined. Between the trimmed V and J ends, which lost 5 bases and 5 bases, there was a span of 14 bases. The CDR3 length is 14 residues. CDR1 is LNHNV and CDR2 is YYDKDF in the germline V gene (reference sequence). The chain's CDR3 is CATSLGSPGDTQYF. CDR3 nucleotide sequence: TGTGCCACCAGCCTTGGTAGTCCAGGAGATACGCAGTATTTT.

The genes are TRBV7-2 and TRBJ1-1; D remains ambiguous. The CDR3 has 13 residues. The germline V and J ends were trimmed by 1 base and 7 bases, with 10 bases remaining between them. Germline V gene sequence: CDR1 SGHTA, CDR2 FQGNSA. The CDR3 region is CASSLVGLREAFF. CDR3 nucleotides: TGTGCCAGCAGCTTAGTCGGCCTGCGTGAAGCTTTCTTT.

The chain links TRBV19 to TRBJ2-2; D gene ambiguous. Looked up from germline, CDR1 is LNHDA and CDR2 is SQIVND (reference sequence). With 5 bases removed from V and 1 base from J, the gap between germline ends came to 11 bases. The CDR3 contains 15 residues. The CDR3 is CASSAYSLNTGELFF. The CDR3, as DNA: TGTGCCAGTAGTGCATACAGTTTGAACACCGGGGAGCTGTTTTTT.

V is TRBV7-9 and J is TRBJ2-2; 9 bases map to TRBD1. Germline V gene sequence: CDR1 SEHNR, CDR2 FQNEAQ (reference sequence). This CDR3 region has 14 residues. Unmatched junction bases numbered 7, after V lost 6 bases and J lost 8 bases. The CDR3 here is CASRRPGTGGELFF. The CDR3 nucleotides read TGTGCCAGCAGGCGTCCCGGGACAGGGGGGGAGCTGTTTTTT.

The chain carries TRBV3-1 (or the pseudogene TRBV3-2) and TRBJ1-2, with D perhaps matching TRBD1 (5 bases). Per germline, CDR1 LGHDT and CDR2 YNNKEL (reference sequence). The CDR3 totals 13 residues. With 3 bases removed from V and 4 bases from J, the gap between germline ends came to 9 bases. The chain's CDR3 is CASSHRDLYGYTF. CDR3 nucleotide sequence: TGTGCCAGCAGCCACAGGGACCTCTATGGCTACACCTTC.

The rearrangement joins TRBV19 to TRBJ1-6; D uncertain. This CDR3 contains 14 residues. CDR1 LNHDA and CDR2 SQIVND come from the germline V gene (reference sequence). V was cut by 1 base and J by 10 bases, with 11 bases left in between. This CDR3 is CASSIGLRASPLHF. CDR3 nucleotides: TGTGCCAGTAGTATAGGCCTACGGGCGTCACCCCTCCACTTT.

The genes are TRBV19 and TRBJ1-3, with D possibly TRBD1 on 6 matching bases. This CDR3 is 14 amino acids long. The V end was cut by 7 bases, the J end by 4 bases, with 14 bases between. Germline V gene lookup returns CDR1 LNHDA and CDR2 SQIVND (reference sequence). DNA for the CDR3: TGTGCCAGTAACAAACAGGGAAGCGGAAACACCATATATTTT. Its translation is CASNKQGSGNTIYF.

The V call is TRBV6-2 or TRBV6-3, the J call TRBJ2-5; 8 nucleotides agree with TRBD2. Unmatched junction bases numbered 10, after V lost 2 bases and J lost 5 bases. The CDR3 runs to 16 residues. Germline V gives CDR1 MNHEY, CDR2 SVGEGT. The CDR3 DNA reads as TGTGCCAGCAGTTACACCTTACTAGCGGAGGACGAGACCCAGTACTTC. Translated: CASSYTLLAEDETQYF.

J is TRBJ2-1 and V is TRBV12-3 or TRBV12-4; D call uncertain. Trimming stripped 5 bases from V and 5 bases from J, with 10 bases between. The CDR3 has 13 amino acids. CDR3 sequence (DNA): TGTGCCAGCAGTACTCAGACCGACAATGAGCAGTTCTTC. Protein product: CASSTQTDNEQFF.

This clone occurred a few times. The J gene is TRBJ2-7, the V gene TRBV19, with TRBD2 as a possible D gene (5 bases). The CDR3 sequence is 14 residues long. The germline V gene encodes CDR1 LNHDA and CDR2 SQIVND (reference sequence). Trimming pared 4 bases from V and 0 bases from J, leaving 10 bases between. The CDR3 protein is CASSRELASYEQYF. CDR3 coding DNA: TGTGCCAGTAGTAGGGAGCTAGCCTCCTACGAGCAGTACTTC.

This chain links TRBV27 with TRBJ2-6, with no clear D. Trimming pared 5 bases from V and 0 bases from J, leaving 8 bases between. CDR3 length: 15 residues. Germline lookup yields CDR1 MNHEY and CDR2 SMNVEV (reference sequence). In DNA, the CDR3 is TGTGCCAGCAGTCCCTGGGGCTCTGGGGCCAACGTCCTGACTTTC. Encoded protein: CASSPWGSGANVLTF.

V gene TRBV6-5 combines with J gene TRBJ1-2; 11 nucleotides match TRBD1. This CDR3 has 12 amino acids. Trimming took 8 bases from V and 7 from J; bases not matched to a gene: 3. CDR1 and CDR2 (germline): MNHEY, SVGAGI. The CDR3 DNA reads as TGTGCCAGCTGGACAGGGGGCGCTGGCTACACCTTC. This gives the protein CASWTGGAGYTF.

The rearrangement uses TRBV6-2 or TRBV6-3 and TRBJ2-7; no reliable D call. V was pared by 4 bases and J by 7 bases, with 14 bases between. CDR1 and CDR2 from the germline V gene are MNHEY and SVGEGT. The CDR3 covers 13 residues. The CDR3 DNA is TGTGCCAGCAGTTTGGAACCACCACAAGAGCAGTACTTC. Protein product: CASSLEPPQEQYF.

The chain uses TRBV11-2 and TRBJ2-7; the match to TRBD2 covers 8 bases. This CDR3 contains 13 residues. The V gene end was trimmed by 5 bases and the J gene end by 3 bases; junction bases not matched to a gene: 3. From germline, CDR1 is SGHAT and CDR2 FQNNGV. The chain's CDR3 is CASSPSGGYEQYF. CDR3 nucleotide sequence: TGTGCCAGCAGCCCCAGCGGGGGCTACGAGCAGTACTTC. The whole variable domain, filled in from reference TRBV11-2 and TRBJ2-7, reads EAGVAQSPRYKIIEKRQSVAFWCNPISGHATLYWYQQILGQGPKLLIQFQNNGVVDDSQLPKDRFSAERLKGVDSTLKIQPAKLEDSAVYLCASSPSGGYEQYFGPGTRLTVT.